This entry describes one T cell receptor beta chain. The antigen it recognizes is unknown. No qualities accompany the bases; no much larger clone lies one base away. RNA was extracted with the RNeasy kit and roughly 0.45 to 1 ug was reverse transcribed using random hexamers. TCR beta CDR3 regions were amplified with the immunoSEQ multiplex PCR assay covering 54 Vbeta and 13 Jbeta segments. Bias from PCR amplification was corrected by using a synthetic template baseline for primer optimization and for computational correction. Processing in the source paper ran as follows. Reads were annotated to V, D and J genes according to IMGT and were analyzed with immunoSEQ Analyzer, with only productive sequences retained. Clonality was computed as one minus Shannon entropy normalized by log2 of the number of productive unique sequences. For each patient and control, public and private clones were evaluated among the 100 most prevalent clones. A clone was defined as Susac-specific if it was absent from the healthy and MS cohorts, from roughly 990 published viral clones and from other ImmuneACCESS disease sequences. Clones were called with MiXCR by TCRdb after fastp trimmed the public reads at Q25, and only in-frame beta chains were retained. Rows with one shared CDR3 protein collapse into an entry with the most common genes and DNA. These V and J calls rely on TCRdb rather than the paper's analysis. The sample records a few hundred thousand distinct CDR3 sequences, more than 85% of which are singletons. Jointly, the top ten make up about 0.13% of the sample.

The data derive from a study of CD8 T cells in Susac syndrome (dated 2019 in TCRdb). Notes on the research overall: Repertoire sequencing was used to test whether CD8+ T cell activation and differentiation in Susac syndrome was antigen driven. Clonality of the CD8+ T cell repertoire was compared between more than 10 healthy donors, approximately 14 Susac syndrome patients and under 19 multiple sclerosis patients.

Peripheral blood CD8+ and CD4+ T cells from healthy donors, Susac syndrome patients and multiple sclerosis patients were profiled by high-throughput TCR beta sequencing. The multiple sclerosis controls were treatment-naive patients who had stable or active relapsing-remitting disease and met the revised McDonald criteria. CD8+ TEMRA cells were enriched by FACS, while bulk CD8+ and CD4+ T cells were purified by magnetic negative isolation. Blood was collected in EDTA tubes and processed within 24 hours, with PBMCs isolated through density gradient centrifugation. PBMCs destined for TCR sequencing were cryopreserved in liquid nitrogen and later thawed in a 37 °C water bath. The sorted or isolated CD4+, CD8+ and CD8+ TEMRA cells reached a purity of at least 90%. The CDR3, from cysteine to phenylalanine, totals 19 residues. CDR3 DNA only is kept here, 57 bases in frame from base 1. Here V drops 0 bases and J drops 4 bases, and the junction holds 15 bases not matched to any gene. CDR1 LGHNA and CDR2 YSLEER are derived from the germline V gene.

On the study overall, not on this receptor specifically: The study acknowledged that relatively few individuals were included in the TCR sequencing and HLA analysis.

The sequence was collected from a human donor with multiple sclerosis. Sequenced material: CD8+ T cells from PBMCs. Here the chain combines TRBV4-3 and TRBJ1-2; 9 bases in the junction line up with TRBD1. The CDR3 region has the sequence CASSQDRPPGQGWGYGYTF. The DNA reads TGCGCCAGCAGCCAAGATAGGCCCCCGGGACAGGGCTGGGGCTATGGCTACACCTTC.